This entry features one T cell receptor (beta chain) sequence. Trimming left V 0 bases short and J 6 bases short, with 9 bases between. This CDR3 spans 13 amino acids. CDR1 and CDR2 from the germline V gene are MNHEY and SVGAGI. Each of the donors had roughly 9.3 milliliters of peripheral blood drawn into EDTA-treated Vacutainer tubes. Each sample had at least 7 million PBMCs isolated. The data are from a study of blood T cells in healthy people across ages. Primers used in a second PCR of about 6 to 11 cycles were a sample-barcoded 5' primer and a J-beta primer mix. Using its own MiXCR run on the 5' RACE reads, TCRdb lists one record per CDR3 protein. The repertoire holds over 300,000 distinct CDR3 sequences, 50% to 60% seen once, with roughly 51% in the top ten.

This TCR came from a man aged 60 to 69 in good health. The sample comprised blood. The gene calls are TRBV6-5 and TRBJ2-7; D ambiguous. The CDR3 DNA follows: TGTGCCAGCAGTTACTCGTCGGGCATCGAGCAGTACTTC. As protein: CASSYSSGIEQYF.